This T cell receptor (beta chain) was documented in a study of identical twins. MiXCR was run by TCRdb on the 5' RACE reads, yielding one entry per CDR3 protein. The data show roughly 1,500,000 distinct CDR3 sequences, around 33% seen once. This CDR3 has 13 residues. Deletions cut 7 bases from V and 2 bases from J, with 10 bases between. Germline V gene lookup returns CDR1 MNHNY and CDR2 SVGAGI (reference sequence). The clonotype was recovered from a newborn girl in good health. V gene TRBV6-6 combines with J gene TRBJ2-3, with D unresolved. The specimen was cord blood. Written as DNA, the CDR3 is TGTGCCAGCACGGAACAGTACACAGATACGCAGTATTTT. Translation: CASTEQYTDTQYF.